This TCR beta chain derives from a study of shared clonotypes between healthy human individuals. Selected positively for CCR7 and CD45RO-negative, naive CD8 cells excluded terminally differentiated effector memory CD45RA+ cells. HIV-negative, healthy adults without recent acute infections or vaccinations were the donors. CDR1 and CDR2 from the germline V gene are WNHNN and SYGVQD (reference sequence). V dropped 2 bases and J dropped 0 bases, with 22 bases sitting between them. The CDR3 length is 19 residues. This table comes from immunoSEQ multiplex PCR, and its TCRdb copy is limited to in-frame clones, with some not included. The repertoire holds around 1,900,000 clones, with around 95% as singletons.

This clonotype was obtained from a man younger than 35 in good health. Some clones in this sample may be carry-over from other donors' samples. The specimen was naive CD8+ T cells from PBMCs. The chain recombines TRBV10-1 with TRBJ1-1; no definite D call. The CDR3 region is CASSETRRGGREMNTEAFF. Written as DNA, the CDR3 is TGCGCCAGCAGTGAGACTAGACGCGGTGGCCGGGAGATGAACACTGAAGCTTTCTTT.